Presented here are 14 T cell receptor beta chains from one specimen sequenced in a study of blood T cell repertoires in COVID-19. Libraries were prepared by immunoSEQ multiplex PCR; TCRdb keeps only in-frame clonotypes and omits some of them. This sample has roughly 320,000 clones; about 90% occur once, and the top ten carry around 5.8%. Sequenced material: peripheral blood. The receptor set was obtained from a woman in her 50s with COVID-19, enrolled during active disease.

The DNA for the CDR3 is TGTGCCAGCAGTTCTCCGGGACTAATCTCCTACGAGCAGTACTTC. It yields the protein CASSSPGLISYEQYF. The genes are TRBV6-5 and TRBJ2-7; 7 positions agree with TRBD2. CDR3 length: 15 residues. V lost 4 bases, J lost 0 bases, and 6 bases stayed unmatched. Germline V gives CDR1 MNHEY, CDR2 SVGAGI.

CDR3 in amino acids: CAWSVGTGSAGNTIYF. The CDR3, as DNA: TGTGCCTGGAGTGTGGGGACAGGGTCGGCGGGAAACACCATATATTTT. The chain carries TRBV30 and TRBJ1-3; TRBD1 matches 9 bases. CDR1 GTSNPN and CDR2 SVGIG come from the germline V gene (reference sequence). There are 16 residues in the CDR3. V was pared by 0 bases and J by 4 bases, with 7 bases of the junction left unmatched.

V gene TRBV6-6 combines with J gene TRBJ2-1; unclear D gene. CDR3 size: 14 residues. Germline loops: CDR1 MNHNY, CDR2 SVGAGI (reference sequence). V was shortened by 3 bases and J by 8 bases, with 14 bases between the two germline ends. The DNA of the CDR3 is TGTGCCAGCAGTTATTCAGACCAGAGGTATGAGCAGTTCTTC. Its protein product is CASSYSDQRYEQFF.

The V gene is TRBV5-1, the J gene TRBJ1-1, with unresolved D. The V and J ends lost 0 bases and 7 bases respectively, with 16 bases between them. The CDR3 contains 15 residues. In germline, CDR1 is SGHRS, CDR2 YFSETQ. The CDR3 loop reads CASSLGHVTTGEAFF. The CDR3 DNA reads TGCGCCAGCAGCTTGGGGCACGTTACGACGGGTGAAGCTTTCTTT.

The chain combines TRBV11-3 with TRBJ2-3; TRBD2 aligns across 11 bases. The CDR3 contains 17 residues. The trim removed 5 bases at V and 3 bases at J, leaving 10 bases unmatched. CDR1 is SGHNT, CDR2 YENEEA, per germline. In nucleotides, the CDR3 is TGTGCCAGCAGCGAACGTCGACTAGCGGGAAGTACAGATACGCAGTATTTT. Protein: CASSERRLAGSTDTQYF.

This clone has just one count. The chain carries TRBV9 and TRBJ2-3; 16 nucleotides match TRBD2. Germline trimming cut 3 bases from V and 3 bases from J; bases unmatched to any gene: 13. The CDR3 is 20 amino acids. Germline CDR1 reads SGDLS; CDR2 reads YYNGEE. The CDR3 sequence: CASSEAAGTSGRALTDTQYF. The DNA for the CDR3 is TGTGCCAGCAGCGAAGCCGCCGGGACTAGCGGGAGGGCCCTAACAGATACGCAGTATTTT.

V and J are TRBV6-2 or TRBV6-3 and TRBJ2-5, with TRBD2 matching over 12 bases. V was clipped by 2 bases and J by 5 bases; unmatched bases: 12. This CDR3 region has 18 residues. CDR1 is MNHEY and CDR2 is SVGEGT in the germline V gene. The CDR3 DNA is TGTGCCAGCAGTTACCCGCCAGGACTAGCGGGATCGGAGGAGACCCAGTACTTC. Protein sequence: CASSYPPGLAGSEETQYF.

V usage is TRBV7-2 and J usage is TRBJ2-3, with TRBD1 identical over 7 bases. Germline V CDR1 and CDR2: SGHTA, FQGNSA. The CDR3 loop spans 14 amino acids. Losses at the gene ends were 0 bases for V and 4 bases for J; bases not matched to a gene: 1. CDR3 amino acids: CASSLAGGADTQYF. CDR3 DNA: TGTGCCAGCAGCTTAGCAGGGGGCGCAGATACGCAGTATTTT.

The CDR3 coding sequence is TGTGCCAGCAGCGTAGCTAACGGACAGAGTTCTCACGAGCAGTACTTC. It codes for CASSVANGQSSHEQYF. The chain carries TRBV9 and TRBJ2-7; D possibly corresponds to TRBD1 (6 bases). The germline V and J ends were trimmed by 0 bases and 5 bases, with 18 bases remaining between them. From germline, CDR1 is SGDLS and CDR2 YYNGEE. CDR3 length equals 16 residues.

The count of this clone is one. The CDR3 DNA reads TGTGCCAGCAGTTACGCGGGAGGACCATTGGCGCAGTTCTTC. Amino acids: CASSYAGGPLAQFF. The gene calls are TRBV6-2 or TRBV6-3 and TRBJ2-1, with 8 bases matching TRBD2. The germline V gene has CDR1 MNHEY and CDR2 SVGEGT. V lost 2 bases and J lost 12; bases outside the gene matches: 9. The CDR3 is made up of 14 amino acids.

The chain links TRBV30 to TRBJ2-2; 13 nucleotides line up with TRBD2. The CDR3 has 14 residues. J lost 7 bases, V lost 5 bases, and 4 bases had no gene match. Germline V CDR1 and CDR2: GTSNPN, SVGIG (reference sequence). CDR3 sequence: CAWGGTSGIGELFF. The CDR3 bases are TGTGCCTGGGGTGGGACTAGCGGGATCGGGGAGCTGTTTTTT.

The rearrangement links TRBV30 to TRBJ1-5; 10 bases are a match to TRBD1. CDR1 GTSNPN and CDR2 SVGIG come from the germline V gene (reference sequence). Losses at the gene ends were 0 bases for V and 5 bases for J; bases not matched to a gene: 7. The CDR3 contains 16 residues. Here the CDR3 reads CAWSVWDRGRDQPQHF. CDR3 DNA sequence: TGTGCCTGGAGTGTCTGGGACAGGGGACGAGATCAGCCCCAGCATTTT.

CDR3 amino acids: CASSYSDRGNTEAFF. CDR3 sequence (DNA): TGTGCCAGCAGTTACTCGGATAGGGGGAACACTGAAGCTTTCTTT. The chain employs TRBV6-6 and TRBJ1-1; a weak D match, TRBD1 (5 bases). CDR3 length: 15 residues. The V gene lost 0 bases and the J gene lost 1 base, with 9 bases spanning the gap. Germline lookup yields CDR1 MNHNY and CDR2 SVGAGI (reference sequence).

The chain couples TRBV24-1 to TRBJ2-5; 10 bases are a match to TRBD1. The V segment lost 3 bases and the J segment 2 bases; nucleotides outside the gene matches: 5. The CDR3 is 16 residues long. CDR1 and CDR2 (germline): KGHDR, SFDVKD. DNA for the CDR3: TGTGCCACCAGTGATCCCGGGACAGGGGAACAAGAGACCCAGTACTTC. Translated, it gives CATSDPGTGEQETQYF.